This T cell receptor beta chain came from a study of response to subunit inactivated influenza vaccine. CDR1 and CDR2 (germline): SGDLS, YYNGEE. The CDR3 covers 15 residues. Between the trimmed V and J ends, which lost 0 bases and 5 bases, there was a span of 14 bases. This clonotype has just a few counts. TCRdb ran MiXCR on the RT-PCR reads and lists one entry per CDR3 protein. The sample includes about 570,000 distinct CDR3 sequences, 10% to 12% of them seen just once. This same sample was also part of a study on T cells expressing NK-cell markers. This second study notes: UMIs were included in TCR beta cDNA generated by 5'RACE template switching. Serological testing identified seven of the eight sequenced donors as HCMV-seropositive and one as seronegative. Among the experiments, several used an anti-gamma-delta TCR antibody to restrict sorting to alpha-beta TCR T cells. The dominant NKG2C+ clonotypes represented about 1.0-7.0% of CD8+ T cells in six donors. One observes that, in several donors, these clonotypes were also the leading ones within the CD3+CD56-NKG2C+ fraction.

The sample in question was PBMCs from blood, obtained on the day of vaccination. The V call is TRBV9, the J call TRBJ1-1; D uncertain. The receptor comes from a man aged 45-65 years who received an inactivated influenza vaccine. The CDR3 spells CASSVGGSPRTEAFF. In DNA, the CDR3 is TGTGCCAGCAGCGTAGGAGGCTCCCCGCGGACTGAAGCTTTCTTT.